The following is a T cell receptor beta chain sequence with its context. The sample originates from a study of monozygotic twins with inflammatory bowel disease. CDR1 and CDR2 from the germline V gene are SGHNT and YYREEE (reference sequence). CDR3 length equals 16 residues. One entry per CDR3 protein, without DNA, is what TCRdb gives after re-calling the 5' RACE reads. The sample table includes fewer than 550,000 distinct CDR3 sequences. The V call is TRBV5-4, the J call TRBJ2-7; checking the TCRdb D call of TRBD1 is not possible without DNA. Input material: blood. This receptor was obtained from a human donor with ulcerative colitis or Crohn's disease, or a healthy co-twin of an affected twin (not recorded which). CDR3 sequence reads: CASSARGTGKIDEQYF.